The rows below give T cell receptor beta chains drawn from one sample of a study of blood T cell repertoires in COVID-19. Sequencing was performed with immunoSEQ multiplex PCR; in TCRdb, only in-frame clones are kept and a portion is missing. The data show fewer than 500,000 clones, around nine tenths seen once. Sequenced material: peripheral blood. The receptors were sampled from a woman in her 30s with acute or convalescent COVID-19. The CDR3 runs from the conserved cysteine through the conserved F or W. A D gene is named only where the DNA matches it firmly. Size tells how often a clone was seen (once, few, many) or the class of an expanded clone, and some rows leave it out.

abundance: once; j_gene: TRBJ1-2; v_gene: TRBV6-5; d_gene: -; len: 13; CDR3nt: TGTGCCAGCGGCCGGGGGTTAGGTGATGGCTACACCTTC; CDR3aa: CASGRGLGDGYTF
abundance: -; j_gene: TRBJ2-5; v_gene: TRBV10-1; d_gene: -; len: 13; CDR3nt: TGCGCCAGCAGTGAAAGTTCGAGCGAGACCCAGTACTTC; CDR3aa: CASSESSSETQYF
abundance: -; j_gene: TRBJ1-1; v_gene: TRBV5-1; d_gene: -; len: 12; CDR3nt: TGCGCCAGCAGCCTGCTGGACAGTGAAGCTTTCTTT; CDR3aa: CASSLLDSEAFF
abundance: -; j_gene: TRBJ1-1; v_gene: TRBV6-5; d_gene: -; len: 13; CDR3nt: TGTGCCAGCAAGACGGGGATGAACACTGAAGCTTTCTTT; CDR3aa: CASKTGMNTEAFF
abundance: -; j_gene: TRBJ1-4; v_gene: TRBV7-9; d_gene: -; len: 16; CDR3nt: TGTGCCAGCAGCTTAGTTGAGGGTCGGGCTAATGAAAAACTGTTTTTT; CDR3aa: CASSLVEGRANEKLFF
abundance: -; j_gene: TRBJ2-7; v_gene: TRBV28; d_gene: -; len: 14; CDR3nt: TGTGCCAGCAACCGGGACACCCTCTCCTACGAGCAGTACTTC; CDR3aa: CASNRDTLSYEQYF
abundance: -; j_gene: TRBJ1-2; v_gene: TRBV10-1; d_gene: TRBD1; len: 19; CDR3nt: TGCGCCAGCAGTGAGAGTGGGGGGACAGGGGGGAGCCGGGACTATGGCTACACCTTC; CDR3aa: CASSESGGTGGSRDYGYTF
abundance: once; j_gene: TRBJ2-7; v_gene: TRBV5-1; d_gene: -; len: 13; CDR3nt: TGCGCCAGCAGTGCGGACACGCCCTACGAGCAGTACTTC; CDR3aa: CASSADTPYEQYF
abundance: -; j_gene: TRBJ1-1; v_gene: TRBV7-6; d_gene: -; len: 15; CDR3nt: TGTGCCAGCAGCCTCATTGGAGGTTGGAACACTGAAGCTTTCTTT; CDR3aa: CASSLIGGWNTEAFF
abundance: once; j_gene: TRBJ1-1; v_gene: TRBV28; d_gene: -; len: 15; CDR3nt: TGTGCCAGCAGTTCAACAGGGTTGATGAACACTGAAGCTTTCTTT; CDR3aa: CASSSTGLMNTEAFF
abundance: -; j_gene: TRBJ1-5; v_gene: TRBV7-8; d_gene: TRBD1; len: 17; CDR3nt: TGTGCCAGCAGCTTATTGGCCGGGACAGGGGGCAATCAGCCCCAGCATTTT; CDR3aa: CASSLLAGTGGNQPQHF
abundance: few; j_gene: TRBJ2-5; v_gene: TRBV6-5; d_gene: TRBD2; len: 15; CDR3nt: TGTGCCAGCAGTCGGGTAGCGGGGGAACAGGGGACCCAGTACTTC; CDR3aa: CASSRVAGEQGTQYF
abundance: -; j_gene: TRBJ2-1; v_gene: TRBV7-3; d_gene: TRBD2; len: 15; CDR3nt: TGTGCCAGCAGCTCGATAGCGGGGGCCAACAATGAGCAGTTCTTC; CDR3aa: CASSSIAGANNEQFF
abundance: few; j_gene: TRBJ1-6; v_gene: TRBV5-1; d_gene: -; len: 15; CDR3nt: TGCGCCAGCAGCTCCGGGACAAATAATAATTCACCCCTCCACTTT; CDR3aa: CASSSGTNNNSPLHF
abundance: -; j_gene: TRBJ1-2; v_gene: TRBV3-1/TRBV3-2; d_gene: -; len: 13; CDR3nt: TGTGCCAGCAGCCCCCGTGGGCCCTATGGCTACACCTTC; CDR3aa: CASSPRGPYGYTF
abundance: -; j_gene: TRBJ2-2; v_gene: TRBV5-1; d_gene: -; len: 16; CDR3nt: TGCGCCAGCAGCTTGGTGGCGACAGCGAACACCGGGGAGCTGTTTTTT; CDR3aa: CASSLVATANTGELFF
abundance: once; j_gene: TRBJ1-3; v_gene: TRBV5-4; d_gene: -; len: 15; CDR3nt: TGTGCCAGCAGCGATCCCGCGAGGGATGGAAACACCATATATTTT; CDR3aa: CASSDPARDGNTIYF
abundance: -; j_gene: TRBJ1-5; v_gene: TRBV19; d_gene: TRBD1; len: 16; CDR3nt: TGTGCCAGTAGTATATCCGGGACAGGGACGGGCCAGCCCCAGCATTTT; CDR3aa: CASSISGTGTGQPQHF
abundance: -; j_gene: TRBJ2-7; v_gene: TRBV19; d_gene: -; len: 14; CDR3nt: TGTGCCAGTAGCCCGAGCGACGGCTCCTACGAGCAGTACTTC; CDR3aa: CASSPSDGSYEQYF
abundance: -; j_gene: TRBJ2-1; v_gene: TRBV2; d_gene: TRBD1; len: 17; CDR3nt: TGTGCCAGCAGCGTCCCCGGGACAGGGAGCTCCTACAATGAGCAGTTCTTC; CDR3aa: CASSVPGTGSSYNEQFF
abundance: -; j_gene: TRBJ1-4; v_gene: TRBV30; d_gene: TRBD1; len: 15; CDR3nt: TGTGCCTGGAGTTTCGGGTACAGGGGAGACGAAAAACTGTTTTTT; CDR3aa: CAWSFGYRGDEKLFF
abundance: -; j_gene: TRBJ2-7; v_gene: TRBV2; d_gene: -; len: 15; CDR3nt: TGTGCCAGCAGTGAATATGGTCCGGGGGCCTACGAGCAGTACTTC; CDR3aa: CASSEYGPGAYEQYF
abundance: -; j_gene: TRBJ2-2; v_gene: TRBV3-1/TRBV3-2; d_gene: TRBD2; len: 17; CDR3nt: TGTGCCAGCAGCCAAGATTTCAGGACTAGCGTGGCCGGGGAGCTGTTTTTT; CDR3aa: CASSQDFRTSVAGELFF
abundance: -; j_gene: TRBJ1-2; v_gene: TRBV2; d_gene: TRBD1; len: 13; CDR3nt: TGTGCCAGCAGCTCGGACAGGGTTTATGGCTACACCTTC; CDR3aa: CASSSDRVYGYTF
abundance: -; j_gene: TRBJ2-5; v_gene: TRBV7-8; d_gene: -; len: 13; CDR3nt: TGTGCCAGCAGCCTCGACTGGGAAGAGACCCAGTACTTC; CDR3aa: CASSLDWEETQYF
abundance: -; j_gene: TRBJ2-1; v_gene: TRBV5-1; d_gene: TRBD2; len: 15; CDR3nt: TGCGCCAGCAGCTTGAGCGGGGGGGATTACAATGAGCAGTTCTTC; CDR3aa: CASSLSGGDYNEQFF
abundance: -; j_gene: TRBJ1-1; v_gene: TRBV9; d_gene: TRBD1; len: 19; CDR3nt: TGTGCCAGCAGCGTAAATCCCCGGGACAGGGGCAACGAGAGGCCTGAAGCTTTCTTT; CDR3aa: CASSVNPRDRGNERPEAFF
abundance: -; j_gene: TRBJ1-5; v_gene: TRBV10-1; d_gene: -; len: 16; CDR3nt: TGCGCCAGCAGTGAGTCATGGGGACATCGCAAACAGCCCCAGCATTTT; CDR3aa: CASSESWGHRKQPQHF
abundance: -; j_gene: TRBJ2-2; v_gene: TRBV6-1; d_gene: TRBD1; len: 14; CDR3nt: TGTGCCAGCAGTCCGGACAGGGTGACCGGGGAGCTGTTTTTT; CDR3aa: CASSPDRVTGELFF